One and the same sample provided the 26 T cell receptor beta chains below, sequenced in a study of response to subunit inactivated influenza vaccine. TCRdb re-called the RT-PCR reads through MiXCR, storing one row per CDR3 protein. The sample has about 570,000 distinct CDR3 sequences; about 11% are singletons. The sample was also linked to a second study, of T cells expressing NK-cell markers. That report notes: TCR beta cDNA was generated via 5'RACE template switching incorporating UMIs.

The material was PBMCs from blood, obtained on the day of vaccination. Receptors originate from a man aged 50 to 60 who received an inactivated influenza vaccine.

The CDR3 DNA follows: TGTGCCAGCCGCCGGGACGAACACTACGAGCAGTACTTC. Translated: CASRRDEHYEQYF. The rearrangement uses TRBV12-3 or TRBV12-4 and TRBJ2-7; D assignment may be TRBD1 or TRBD2 (5 bases each). V was pared by 8 bases and J by 3 bases, with 14 bases between. The length of the CDR3 is 13 residues.

V usage is TRBV5-1 and J usage is TRBJ1-2; no clear D. CDR3 length: 14 residues. Germline values: CDR1 SGHRS, CDR2 YFSETQ. Trimming cost V 4 bases and J 4 bases, with 14 bases left between them. The CDR3 sequence is CASSDPGAIYGYTF. CDR3 DNA: TGCGCCAGCAGCGACCCGGGAGCCATCTATGGCTACACCTTC.

This clonotype was picked up a small number of times. This chain uses TRBV29-1 with TRBJ2-1; D possibly corresponds to TRBD1 (5 bases). Germline V CDR1 and CDR2: SQVTM, ANQGSEA. The CDR3 has 15 residues. With 4 bases removed from V and 2 bases from J, the gap between germline ends came to 15 bases. The CDR3 coding sequence is TGCAGCGTTGGGCTAAGGGGTGTCCCCTACAATGAGCAGTTCTTC. Translation: CSVGLRGVPYNEQFF.

V usage is TRBV28 and J usage is TRBJ2-2; D might be TRBD1 (6 bases). CDR1 MDHEN and CDR2 SYDVKM come from the germline V gene. The CDR3 is 16 residues long. The V end lost 3 bases, the J end lost 1 base, and 12 bases lay between the germline ends. CDR3 loop: CASSFLQGLNTGELFF. CDR3 DNA sequence: TGTGCCAGCAGTTTTTTACAGGGTTTGAACACCGGGGAGCTGTTTTTT.

This clonotype has a handful of counts. This chain connects TRBV20-1 to TRBJ2-1; D is undetermined. Trimming shortened V by 3 bases and J by 8 bases, and 14 bases separated the two germline ends. The CDR3 is 13 residues long. In germline, CDR1 is DFQATT, CDR2 SNEGSKA (reference sequence). The CDR3, as DNA: TGCAGTGCTAGGGCACTGGCGGACCATGAGCAGTTCTTC. As protein: CSARALADHEQFF.

This clonotype was seen more than once but under ten times. This chain links TRBV7-9 with TRBJ2-3; 8 positions match TRBD2. CDR1 and CDR2 from the germline V gene are SEHNR and FQNEAQ (reference sequence). This CDR3 is built from 16 residues. J lost 3 bases, V lost 5 bases, and 10 bases had no gene match. The CDR3: CASSPPGLGGTDTQYF. CDR3 nucleotides: TGTGCCAGCAGCCCGCCGGGACTAGGGGGGACAGATACGCAGTATTTT.

The chain joins TRBV28 to TRBJ2-1, with D perhaps assigned TRBD1 or TRBD2 (5 bases each). CDR1 and CDR2 (germline): MDHEN, SYDVKM. This CDR3 comprises 16 residues. Trimming took 1 base from V and 0 from J, leaving 10 bases between them. The CDR3 bases are TGTGCCAGCAGTTTATACGGGACCAGCTCCTACAATGAGCAGTTCTTC. This encodes CASSLYGTSSYNEQFF.

V gene TRBV7-6 combines with J gene TRBJ2-3; D ambiguous. The CDR3 loop spans 15 amino acids. The V gene's germline CDR1 is SGHVS and CDR2 FNYEAQ. Trimming cost V 4 bases and J 0 bases, with 11 bases left between them. The CDR3 region is CASSSGSFSTDTQYF. CDR3 DNA sequence: TGTGCCAGCAGCTCAGGCTCCTTTAGCACAGATACGCAGTATTTT.

In this sample, this clonotype turned up many times. V is TRBV20-1 and J is TRBJ2-1, with a weak D call TRBD2 (6 bases). The germline V gene has CDR1 DFQATT and CDR2 SNEGSKA (reference sequence). This CDR3 contains 15 residues. V lost 3 bases and J 3 bases, leaving 15 bases between the germline ends. The CDR3 loop reads CSASRPRGFYNEQFF. The DNA for the CDR3 is TGCAGTGCTAGTAGGCCCCGGGGGTTCTACAATGAGCAGTTCTTC.

The chain recombines TRBV7-2 with TRBJ2-2; possibly TRBD2 for D (6 bases). The CDR3 sequence is 14 residues long. Trimming stripped 0 bases from V and 6 bases from J, with 8 bases between. CDR1 SGHTA and CDR2 FQGNSA come from the germline V gene. The CDR3 here is CASSLARGAGELFF. The CDR3 nucleotides read TGTGCCAGCAGCTTAGCGCGGGGCGCCGGGGAGCTGTTTTTT.

This chain connects TRBV6-5 to TRBJ2-7; TRBD2 agrees at 11 bases. The CDR3 has 16 amino acids. The trim removed 5 bases at V and 1 base at J, leaving 7 bases unmatched. CDR1 and CDR2 from the germline V gene are MNHEY and SVGAGI. The CDR3 sequence: CASSTSSGRPSYEQYF. CDR3 coding DNA: TGTGCCAGCAGTACTTCTAGCGGGAGGCCATCCTACGAGCAGTACTTC.

This clonotype was found many times. The V and J genes are TRBV7-8 and TRBJ2-2; the D gene is possibly TRBD2 (6 bases). CDR1 and CDR2 (germline): SGHVS, FQNEAQ. The CDR3 length is 14 residues. V was cut by 5 bases and J by 4 bases, with 11 bases left in between. In nucleotides, the CDR3 is TGTGCCAGCAGCCGCGCCGGGAGCACCGGGGAGCTGTTTTTT. Its protein is CASSRAGSTGELFF.

V is TRBV12-3 or TRBV12-4 and J is TRBJ1-6; 9 nucleotides align to TRBD1. V was clipped by 6 bases and J by 0 bases; unmatched bases: 3. The CDR3 is 16 residues long. CDR3 DNA sequence: TGTGCCAGCAGCGGGACAGGGAGCTCCTATAATTCACCCCTCCACTTT. This encodes CASSGTGSSYNSPLHF.

The chain joins TRBV20-1 to TRBJ2-5; D unclear. Trimming removed 6 bases at V and 5 bases at J, with 4 bases between. The CDR3 contains 9 residues. Germline V gives CDR1 DFQATT, CDR2 SNEGSKA (reference sequence). The DNA of the CDR3 is TGCAGTGCAGCTGAGACCCAGTACTTC. This codes for CSAAETQYF.

This chain uses TRBV7-2 with TRBJ1-6; 8 bases are a match to TRBD1. V lost 0 bases to trimming and J lost 7 bases; unmatched junction nucleotides: 2. CDR3 size: 15 residues. CDR1 and CDR2 (germline): SGHTA, FQGNSA. DNA for the CDR3: TGTGCCAGCAGCTTAGCCTGGGACAGGAATTCACCCCTCCACTTT. Translating it yields CASSLAWDRNSPLHF.

This clonotype has more than one count but fewer than ten. V and J are TRBV12-3 or TRBV12-4 and TRBJ2-5; D gene ambiguous. The CDR3 sequence is 11 residues long. V lost 7 bases and J 3 bases, leaving 6 bases between the germline ends. This CDR3 reads CASTLEETQYF. CDR3 bases: TGTGCCAGCACCCTAGAAGAGACCCAGTACTTC.

This clonotype was seen only once. The genes are TRBV12-3 or TRBV12-4 and TRBJ2-5; D call uncertain. Trimming stripped 6 bases from V and 4 bases from J, with 12 bases between. The CDR3 loop spans 13 amino acids. The CDR3 nucleotides read TGTGCCAGCAGCTCGCAGGTGATAGAGACCCAGTACTTC. Residues: CASSSQVIETQYF.

This clonotype was counted a few times. The CDR3 loop reads CASSLWDLNTEAFF. The CDR3 coding sequence is TGTGCCAGCAGCTTATGGGATTTGAACACTGAAGCTTTCTTT. The V call is TRBV7-9, the J call TRBJ1-1; D is ambiguous. The CDR3 runs to 14 residues. The V end lost 2 bases, the J end lost 0 bases, and 7 bases lay between the germline ends. Germline V lookup: CDR1 SEHNR, CDR2 FQNEAQ (reference sequence).

This sequence joins TRBV5-1 and TRBJ2-2; no definite D call. The CDR3 is 14 residues long. Germline V gives CDR1 SGHRS, CDR2 YFSETQ. V was trimmed by 1 base and J by 4 bases, leaving 8 bases between them. CDR3 protein: CASSLSVTTGELFF. The CDR3 DNA follows: TGCGCCAGCAGCTTGTCAGTAACCACCGGGGAGCTGTTTTTT.

The sample holds a few counts of this clonotype. The chain has TRBV27 and TRBJ2-6; 8 bases fit TRBD1. J was trimmed by 0 bases and V by 8 bases; bases with no gene match: 9. Looked up from germline, CDR1 is MNHEY and CDR2 is SMNVEV (reference sequence). The CDR3 is 17 residues long. CDR3 DNA: TGTGCCAGCGGGAAACAGGGGGGTGACTCTGGGGCCAACGTCCTGACTTTC. It specifies CASGKQGGDSGANVLTF.

This clonotype was counted only a few times. The V call is TRBV7-9, the J call TRBJ2-7, with a tentative D call TRBD2 (6 bases). Germline lookup yields CDR1 SEHNR and CDR2 FQNEAQ (reference sequence). The CDR3 is 16 amino acids. Trimming stripped 0 bases from V and 1 base from J, with 13 bases between. The CDR3, as DNA: TGTGCCAGCAGCTTAGCGCGGGGTTCGGCATCCTACGAGCAGTACTTC. This codes for CASSLARGSASYEQYF.

This clonotype was seen a few times. The genes are TRBV20-1 and TRBJ2-7, with 14 positions matching TRBD2. Trimming cost V 1 base and J 7 bases; bases outside gene matches: 3. The V gene's germline CDR1 is DFQATT and CDR2 SNEGSKA (reference sequence). This CDR3 contains 14 residues. CDR3 coding DNA: TGCAGTGCTAGAGGGACTAGCGGGGGGTCTGAGCAGTACTTC. As protein: CSARGTSGGSEQYF.

This clonotype was counted only a few times. V usage is TRBV20-1 and J usage is TRBJ2-7; D remains ambiguous. Germline V CDR1 and CDR2: DFQATT, SNEGSKA (reference sequence). Trimming left V 3 bases short and J 3 bases short, with 9 bases between. The CDR3 extends over 12 amino acids. The CDR3 coding sequence is TGCAGTGCTAGGTTTGTCAGCTACGAGCAGTACTTC. Amino acid sequence: CSARFVSYEQYF.

V and J are TRBV2 and TRBJ2-1; no definite D call. Germline V gives CDR1 SNHLY, CDR2 FYNNEI. The CDR3 sequence is 12 residues long. Trimming took 5 bases from V and 12 from J, leaving 14 bases between them. CDR3 protein: CASSRSGSGQFF. The CDR3 DNA reads as TGTGCCAGCAGTCGTAGTGGATCGGGGCAGTTCTTC.

This clonotype was seen more than once but under ten times. The chain couples TRBV4-3 to TRBJ1-1, with 10 bases lining up with TRBD1. There are 16 residues in the CDR3. The trim removed 0 bases at V and 5 bases at J, leaving 6 bases unmatched. Germline CDR1 LGHNA, CDR2 YSLEER. CDR3 DNA sequence: TGCGCCAGCAGCCAAGAGGGACAGGGGATGGGAACTGAAGCTTTCTTT. It specifies CASSQEGQGMGTEAFF.

The V gene is TRBV3-1, the J gene TRBJ1-1; D unresolved. Trimming removed 2 bases from V and 1 base from J, with 5 bases in between. The CDR3 runs 13 residues. Germline CDR1 and CDR2: LGHDT and YNNKEL (reference sequence). For the CDR3, the DNA is TGTGCCAGCAGCCAAAATGGGAACACTGAAGCTTTCTTT. The encoded protein is CASSQNGNTEAFF.